This T cell receptor beta chain comes out of a study of vaccination effects on CD4 cells after COVID-19. Overall study: Participants were vaccinated with two doses of either the BNT162b2 or mRNA-1273 vaccine.

After expansion with viral peptide pools in the ViraFEST assay, antigen-specific CD4+ T cells were sequenced. Having been cultured for around nine days, the cells underwent CD4+ T cell isolation. Having tested negative for nucleocapsid antibodies, the vaccine recipients showed no prior SARS-CoV-2 infection. A half-volume exchange with IL-2 medium occurred on days 3 and 7. This clone was seen just once. Its cognate antigen is unknown. This table comes from immunoSEQ multiplex PCR, and its TCRdb copy is limited to in-frame clones, with some not included. The repertoire holds 25,000 to 35,000 clones, more than 60% seen once, with roughly 30% in the top ten. The germline gives CDR1 DFQATT, CDR2 SNEGSKA (reference sequence). The CDR3 contains 11 residues. The ends were cut back, 4 bases at V and 4 bases at J, with 7 bases in the middle. Notes on the study in general: There were few convalescent patients in the study and no early post-infection timepoints. Marked clonal contraction was seen late after vaccination (in both infection- and vaccine-induced clones).

Material: CD4+ T cells from PBMCs cultured with SARS-CoV-2 spike peptides, obtained before COVID-19 vaccination. The chain employs TRBV20-1 and TRBJ1-1; no firm D call. This receptor was identified in a human donor who received a COVID-19 vaccine. The CDR3 is CSAMESTEAFF. The CDR3 DNA follows: TGCAGTGCTATGGAGAGCACTGAAGCTTTCTTT.